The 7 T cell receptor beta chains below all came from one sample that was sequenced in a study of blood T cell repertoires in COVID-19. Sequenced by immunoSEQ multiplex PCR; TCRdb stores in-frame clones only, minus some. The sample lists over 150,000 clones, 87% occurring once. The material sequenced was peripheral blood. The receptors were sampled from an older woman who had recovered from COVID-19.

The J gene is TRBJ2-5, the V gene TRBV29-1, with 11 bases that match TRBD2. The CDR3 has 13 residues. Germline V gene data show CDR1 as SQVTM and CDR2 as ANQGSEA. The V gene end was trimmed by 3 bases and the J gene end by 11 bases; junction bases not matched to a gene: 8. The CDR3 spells CSVEAGLAAPQYF. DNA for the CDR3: TGCAGCGTTGAGGCGGGACTAGCGGCCCCTCAGTACTTC.

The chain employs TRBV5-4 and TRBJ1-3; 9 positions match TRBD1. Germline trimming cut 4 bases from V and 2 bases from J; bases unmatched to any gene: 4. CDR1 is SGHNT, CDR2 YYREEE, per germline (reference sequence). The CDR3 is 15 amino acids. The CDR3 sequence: CASSGGTGTGNTIYF. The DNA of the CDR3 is TGTGCCAGCAGCGGAGGGACAGGGACTGGAAACACCATATATTTT.

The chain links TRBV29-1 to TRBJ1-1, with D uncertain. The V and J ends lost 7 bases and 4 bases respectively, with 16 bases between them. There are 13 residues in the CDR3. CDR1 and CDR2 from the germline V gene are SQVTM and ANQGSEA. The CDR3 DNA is TGCAGCGGGATGGCGGGATCGGCCACTGAAGCTTTCTTT. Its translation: CSGMAGSATEAFF.

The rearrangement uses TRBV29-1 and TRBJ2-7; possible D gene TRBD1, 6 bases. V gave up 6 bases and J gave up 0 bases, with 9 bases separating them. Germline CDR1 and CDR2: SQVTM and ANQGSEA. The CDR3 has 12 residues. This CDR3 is CSVRDNSYEQYF. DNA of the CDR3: TGCAGCGTCCGGGACAACTCCTACGAGCAGTACTTC.

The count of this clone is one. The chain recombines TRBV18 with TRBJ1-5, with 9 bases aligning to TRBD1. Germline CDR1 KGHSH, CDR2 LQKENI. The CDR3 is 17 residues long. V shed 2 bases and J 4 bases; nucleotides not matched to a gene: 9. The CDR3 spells CASSPTGGTRPNQPQHF. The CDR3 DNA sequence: TGTGCCAGCTCACCAACAGGGGGCACACGGCCAAATCAGCCCCAGCATTTT.

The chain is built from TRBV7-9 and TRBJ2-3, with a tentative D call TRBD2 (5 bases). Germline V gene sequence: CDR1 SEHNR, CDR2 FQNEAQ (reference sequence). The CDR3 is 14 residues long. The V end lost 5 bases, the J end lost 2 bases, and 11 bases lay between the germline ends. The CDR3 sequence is CASSKDGVTDTQYF. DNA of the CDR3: TGTGCCAGCAGCAAGGACGGGGTCACAGATACGCAGTATTTT.

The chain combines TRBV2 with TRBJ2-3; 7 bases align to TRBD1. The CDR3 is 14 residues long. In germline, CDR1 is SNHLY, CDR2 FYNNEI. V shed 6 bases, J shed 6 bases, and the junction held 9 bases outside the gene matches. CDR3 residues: CASREGAEVDTQYF. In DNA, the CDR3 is TGTGCCAGCAGAGAGGGGGCCGAGGTGGATACGCAGTATTTT. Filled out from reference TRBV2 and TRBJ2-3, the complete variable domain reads EPEVTQTPSHQVTQMGQEVILRCVPISNHLYFYWYRQILGQKVEFLVSFYNNEISEKSEIFDDQFSVERPDGSNFTLKIRSTKLEDSAMYFCASREGAEVDTQYFGPGTRLTVL.